Below, 26 T cell receptor beta chains from the same sample are listed, as sequenced in a study of blood T cells in healthy people across ages. The second PCR ran roughly 7 to 12 cycles with a sample-barcoded 5' primer and J-beta primers. One entry per CDR3 protein, called by TCRdb with MiXCR from the 5' RACE reads. The sample lists over 300,000 distinct CDR3 sequences; 45% to 60% were seen once. The specimen was blood. The receptors were gathered from a man between 60 and 75 years old in good health.

This clonotype has just a few counts. J is TRBJ1-1 and V is TRBV27; 8 bases align to TRBD1. The CDR3 is 14 residues long. V shed 6 bases, J shed 7 bases, and the junction held 10 bases outside the gene matches. Germline V gives CDR1 MNHEY, CDR2 SMNVEV (reference sequence). The CDR3 sequence is CASRRMTGASEAFF. The CDR3 DNA reads TGTGCCAGCAGACGAATGACAGGGGCAAGTGAAGCTTTCTTT.

The sample holds a few counts of this clonotype. The J gene is TRBJ1-4, the V gene TRBV3-1, with 7 bases fitting TRBD1. This CDR3 region has 14 residues. The junction had 6 bases not matched to a gene; V was cut back by 5 bases and J by 6 bases. Germline CDR1 reads LGHDT; CDR2 reads YNNKEL (reference sequence). The CDR3 reads CASSDRVVDEKLFF. The CDR3, as DNA: TGTGCCAGCAGCGACAGGGTTGTGGATGAAAAACTGTTTTTT.

This clonotype was recorded at least ten times. The chain employs TRBV20-1 and TRBJ2-3, with D possibly TRBD1 on 6 matching bases. CDR1 and CDR2 (germline): DFQATT, SNEGSKA (reference sequence). The CDR3 is 13 amino acids. Trimming left V 6 bases short and J 4 bases short, with 14 bases between. CDR3 DNA: TGCAGTGCCCCCCAGGGGTTGGCAGATACGCAGTATTTT. It is translated as CSAPQGLADTQYF.

This clonotype was recorded a few times. The rearrangement links TRBV12-3 or TRBV12-4 to TRBJ2-2, with D hard to call. Trimming pared 6 bases from V and 6 bases from J, leaving 11 bases between. The CDR3 runs 13 residues. The CDR3 coding sequence is TGTGCCAGCAGCCGAAACCGGGCCGGGGAGCTGTTTTTT. Protein: CASSRNRAGELFF.

The chain carries TRBV28 and TRBJ1-2; 7 nucleotides agree with TRBD1. From germline, CDR1 is MDHEN and CDR2 SYDVKM. This CDR3 comprises 14 residues. V lost 2 bases to trimming and J lost 8 bases; unmatched junction nucleotides: 8. In nucleotides, the CDR3 is TGTGCCAGCAGTTTAACACAGGGGCTTAGCGGCTACACCTTC. It encodes CASSLTQGLSGYTF.

V usage is TRBV27 and J usage is TRBJ2-1; perhaps TRBD2 as D (6 bases). The CDR3 runs to 16 residues. Germline CDR1 is MNHEY and CDR2 is SMNVEV (reference sequence). Between the trimmed V and J ends, which lost 3 bases and 2 bases, there was a span of 14 bases. The chain's CDR3 is CASSFFGAGPYNEQFF. CDR3 nucleotides: TGTGCCAGCAGTTTCTTCGGCGCGGGGCCCTACAATGAGCAGTTCTTC.

V gene TRBV7-6 combines with J gene TRBJ2-3; TRBD1 aligns across 8 bases. The CDR3 has 17 amino acids. The J segment lost 2 bases and the V segment lost 2 bases, leaving 9 bases of the junction unmatched. Germline V gene sequence: CDR1 SGHVS, CDR2 FNYEAQ. The DNA for the CDR3 is TGTGCCAGCAGCTTAAGACCCGACAGGGGCCTCACAGATACGCAGTATTTT. Its translation: CASSLRPDRGLTDTQYF.

The rearrangement joins TRBV15 to TRBJ1-2; D might be TRBD1 (5 bases). This CDR3 contains 15 residues. Trimming pared 8 bases from V and 3 bases from J, leaving 19 bases between. Germline values: CDR1 LNHNV, CDR2 YYDKDF (reference sequence). CDR3 in DNA: TGTGCCACCCAGGAGGCGGGACGAATTGACTATGGCTACACCTTC. It codes for CATQEAGRIDYGYTF.

This clonotype was detected many times. This chain joins TRBV7-6 and TRBJ2-3, with 8 nucleotides matching TRBD2. The trim removed 4 bases at V and 5 bases at J, leaving 11 bases unmatched. Germline values: CDR1 SGHVS, CDR2 FNYEAQ. This CDR3 comprises 16 residues. The chain's CDR3 is CASSSTRAGGGDTQYF. Here the CDR3 DNA reads TGTGCCAGCAGCTCAACCCGCGCGGGGGGAGGAGATACGCAGTATTTT.

This clonotype has only a few counts. A read error is possible here, since a much larger clone lies one base away. This sequence joins TRBV6-2 or TRBV6-3 and TRBJ2-7; D perhaps matches TRBD2 (5 bases). This CDR3 spans 15 amino acids. V lost 2 bases and J lost 7, with 18 bases in between. Germline loops: CDR1 MNHEY, CDR2 SVGEGT. The CDR3 region has the DNA TGTGCCAGCAGTTACCTAGCAAGTGGGTTGAGTGAGCAGTACTTC. Its protein is CASSYLASGLSEQYF.

Concerning this clonotype: A junction boundary mismatches the germline segment, possibly from a read error. This rearrangement joins TRBV7-8 to TRBJ1-1; weak D call: TRBD1 (6 bases). The CDR3 runs to 19 residues. CDR1 and CDR2 from the germline V gene are SGHVS and FQNEAQ. CDR3 sequence (DNA): TGTGCCAGCAGCAACCCCCGAGGGACTGGCCCAGGGAGGGACACGGAAGCTTTCTTT. Encoded protein: CASSNPRGTGPGRDTEAFF.

The V and J genes are TRBV5-6 and TRBJ1-4; D might be TRBD1 (5 bases). Trimming took off 6 bases at V and 7 bases at J, with 19 bases between the two ends. Per germline, CDR1 SGHDT and CDR2 YYEEEE. The CDR3 extends over 15 amino acids. CDR3 in amino acids: CASTTAGRGVEKLFF. The CDR3 region has the DNA TGTGCCAGCACCACCGCGGGACGGGGAGTTGAAAAACTGTTTTTT.

This clonotype was detected ten times or more. The genes are TRBV12-3 or TRBV12-4 and TRBJ2-4; D might be TRBD2 (5 bases). The V and J ends lost 5 bases and 10 bases respectively, with 12 bases between them. The CDR3 is made up of 12 amino acids. As DNA, the CDR3 is TGTGCCAGCAGTCAACTAGAAGGGATTCAGTACTTC. Amino acids: CASSQLEGIQYF.

The chain has TRBV5-8 and TRBJ2-4; TRBD1 agrees at 7 bases. The CDR3 has 16 residues. Germline CDR1 is SGHTS and CDR2 is YDEGEE. The V segment lost 7 bases and the J segment 2 bases; nucleotides outside the gene matches: 12. CDR3 DNA: TGTGCCAGCCGTTTGGGACAGCAAAGCTCCAAAAACATTCAGTACTTC. Protein product: CASRLGQQSSKNIQYF.

The chain has TRBV18 and TRBJ2-7; 7 bases align to TRBD2. V trimming: 0 bases; J trimming: 2 bases; junction bases outside the gene matches: 25. The length of the CDR3 is 22 residues. Germline loops: CDR1 KGHSH, CDR2 LQKENI. The CDR3 coding sequence is TGTGCCAGCTCACCACCAGGGCTTCCGTCTGGACCCGGGGGGTCTAGCCCCTACGAGCAGTACTTC. Amino acid sequence: CASSPPGLPSGPGGSSPYEQYF.

The table lists this clonotype with a count of one. The CDR3 region has the DNA TGTGCCAGCAGTGAAAGGTCGGCTAGCGGGGGGGCTCGGGAGACCCAGTACTTC. As protein: CASSERSASGGARETQYF. The chain combines TRBV6-1 with TRBJ2-5, with 12 bases identical to TRBD2. This CDR3 has 18 residues. Per the germline V gene, CDR1 is MNHNS and CDR2 is SASEGT. Trimming removed 2 bases from V and 5 bases from J; junction bases left unmatched: 12.

DNA of the CDR3: TGCAGTGCCCCCCCCTCAGGAGAGACCCAGTACTTC. Translation gives CSAPPSGETQYF. The gene calls are TRBV20-1 and TRBJ2-5; no clear D gene. With 6 bases removed from V and 4 bases from J, the gap between germline ends came to 12 bases. Germline V gives CDR1 DFQATT, CDR2 SNEGSKA (reference sequence). The length of the CDR3 is 12 residues.

The table lists this clonotype with a count of one. As DNA, the CDR3 is TGTGCCAGCACCCCCCCCGCAGGAGAGACCCAGTACTTC. As protein: CASTPPAGETQYF. The V call is TRBV11-2, the J call TRBJ2-5; the D is unclear. Germline values: CDR1 SGHAT, CDR2 FQNNGV. V was shortened by 7 bases and J by 4 bases, with 13 bases between the two germline ends. The CDR3 is 13 residues long.

J is TRBJ2-5 and V is TRBV7-8; maybe TRBD2 (7 bases). CDR1 and CDR2 from the germline V gene are SGHVS and FQNEAQ. With 4 bases removed from V and 11 bases from J, the gap between germline ends came to 17 bases. CDR3 length equals 13 residues. CDR3 sequence: CASSSPRGREQYF. CDR3 sequence (DNA): TGTGCCAGCAGCTCCCCGCGGGGGCGAGAGCAGTACTTC.

This clonotype was observed a handful of times. The CDR3 DNA follows: TGTGCCAGCAAAAAGGCGGCGGTCCTCAACACAGATACGCAGTATTTT. This codes for CASKKAAVLNTDTQYF. The chain employs TRBV7-2 and TRBJ2-3, with no clear D. Trimming took off 7 bases at V and 2 bases at J, with 19 bases between the two ends. This CDR3 region has 16 residues. Germline V gene data show CDR1 as SGHTA and CDR2 as FQGNSA. The entire variable domain, with the rest obtained from reference TRBV7-2 and TRBJ2-3, is as follows: GAGVSQSPSNKVTEKGKDVELRCDPISGHTALYWYRQSLGQGLEFLIYFQGNSAPDKSGLPSDRFSAERTGGSVSTLTIQRTQQEDSAVYLCASKKAAVLNTDTQYFGPGTRLTVL.

This clonotype was seen ten or more times. The CDR3 protein is CASSPRGTSGEFF. CDR3 DNA sequence: TGTGCCAGCAGCCCGAGGGGTACTAGCGGTGAGTTCTTC. The J gene is TRBJ2-1, the V gene TRBV7-8, with 8 bases identical to TRBD2. The trim removed 5 bases at V and 14 bases at J, leaving 11 bases unmatched. Germline V CDR1 and CDR2: SGHVS, FQNEAQ. The CDR3 extends over 13 amino acids. Combining the CDR3 with reference TRBV7-8 and TRBJ2-1 gives the whole variable domain GAGVSQSPRYKVAKRGQDVALRCDPISGHVSLFWYQQALGQGPEFLTYFQNEAQLDKSGLPSDRFFAERPEGSVSTLKIQRTQQEDSAVYLCASSPRGTSGEFFGPGTRLTVL.

The chain uses TRBV3-1 and TRBJ2-7, with D possibly being TRBD1 (6 bases). The CDR3 has 14 residues. Germline CDR1 reads LGHDT; CDR2 reads YNNKEL (reference sequence). V dropped 3 bases and J dropped 1 base, with 10 bases sitting between them. CDR3 sequence reads: CASSHGQLSYEQYF. The CDR3, as DNA: TGTGCCAGCAGCCACGGACAGCTGTCCTACGAGCAGTACTTC.

This clonotype was detected ten times or more. This chain uses TRBV14 with TRBJ2-2, with D uncertain. CDR3 length equals 14 residues. V lost 4 bases and J 5 bases, leaving 11 bases between the germline ends. Germline CDR1 and CDR2: SGHDN and FVKESK. The CDR3 nucleotides are TGTGCCAGCAGCCCTAACTTGAAGACCGGGGAGCTGTTTTTT. Protein sequence: CASSPNLKTGELFF.

The chain has TRBV4-3 and TRBJ1-2; possibly TRBD1 for D (5 bases). The CDR3 is 16 amino acids. The ends were cut back, 0 bases at V and 3 bases at J, with 14 bases in the middle. Germline V gene sequence: CDR1 LGHNA, CDR2 YSLEER. In DNA form, the CDR3 reads TGCGCCAGCAGCCAAGATCGGGGCAGGGCCTACTATGGCTACACCTTC. Protein product: CASSQDRGRAYYGYTF.

This chain uses TRBV27 with TRBJ2-1, with D tentatively TRBD2 (5 bases). Germline CDR1 and CDR2: MNHEY and SMNVEV (reference sequence). This CDR3 has 14 amino acids. Trimming left V 3 bases short and J 9 bases short, with 15 bases between. The CDR3 region is CASSFRPGKGEQFF. CDR3 nucleotide sequence: TGTGCCAGCAGTTTTCGCCCCGGGAAAGGTGAGCAGTTCTTC.

The chain joins TRBV12-3 or TRBV12-4 to TRBJ1-1; D might be TRBD1 (5 bases). CDR3 size: 11 residues. V was clipped by 7 bases and J by 7 bases, with 10 bases between them. CDR3 region: CASKNRLEAFF. CDR3 in DNA: TGTGCCAGCAAAAACAGGCTTGAAGCTTTCTTT.